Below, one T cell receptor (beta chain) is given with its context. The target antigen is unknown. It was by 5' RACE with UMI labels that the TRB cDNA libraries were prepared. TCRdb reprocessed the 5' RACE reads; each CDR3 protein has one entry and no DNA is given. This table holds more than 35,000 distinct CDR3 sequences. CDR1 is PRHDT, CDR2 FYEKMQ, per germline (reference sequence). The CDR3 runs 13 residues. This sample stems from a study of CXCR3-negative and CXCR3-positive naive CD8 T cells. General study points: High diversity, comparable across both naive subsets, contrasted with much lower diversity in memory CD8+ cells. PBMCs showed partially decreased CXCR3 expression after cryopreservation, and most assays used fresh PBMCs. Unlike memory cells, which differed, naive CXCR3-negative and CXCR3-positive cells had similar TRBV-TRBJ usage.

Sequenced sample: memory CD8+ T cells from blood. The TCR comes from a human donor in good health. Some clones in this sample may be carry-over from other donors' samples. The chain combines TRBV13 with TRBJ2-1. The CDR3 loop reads CASSSRGYNEQFF.